The rows below give T cell receptor beta chains drawn from one sample of a study of blood T cell repertoires in COVID-19. Using immunoSEQ multiplex PCR, the repertoire was profiled, and TCRdb retains in-frame clones only, with some absent. The sample lists roughly 220,000 clones, approximately 90% occurring once. Sequenced input: PBMCs or T cells enriched from blood (not recorded which). Receptors originate from a woman aged 40 to 50 with acute COVID-19. CDR3s leave out the opening cysteine and the closing phenylalanine or tryptophan. The size of a clone is reported for some rows only, either as once, few or many, or as a class for expanded clones.

size	V	CDR3
-	TRBV19	ASSNRNQGAYTEAF
few	TRBV19	ASSPGGLAYNEQF
-	TRBV4-1	ASSQDDSGASNQPQH
few	TRBV5-1	ASGEGVYGYT
-	TRBV18	ASSPKEDYGYT
-	TRBV4-3	ASSQEALAGGYT
-	TRBV2	ASSVDREGRTEAF
-	TRBV7-3	ASSMFGLAGGQTDTQY
few	TRBV12-3/TRBV12-4	ASSRERSTEAF
-	TRBV29-1	SVGRLTDNYGYT
once	TRBV2	ASSDLVVLESDTQY
-	TRBV6-5	ASSRTIEAEAF
few	TRBV5-6	ASSLQSTDTQY
-	TRBV9	ASSFTDSFLDTQY
-	TRBV19	ASSIEGTNTEAF
once	TRBV5-1	ASSLTGVANEKLF
few	TRBV6-2/TRBV6-3	ASSYRQGGMEAEQF
-	TRBV14	ASKTGQGATGELF
-	TRBV10-1	ASSDGRGQDGYT
-	TRBV4-1	ASSLTGLAGSTDTQY
-	TRBV4-2	ASSPQGNEKLF
-	TRBV6-5	ASTTGVAWGELF
few	TRBV24-1	ATSDSARAPNTGELF
-	TRBV6-5	ASSGGTGETGELF
-	TRBV4-2	ASSPLQGVDTEAF
-	TRBV30	AWSVGQGAPGYT
-	TRBV7-2	ASSTRQGGGELF
-	TRBV9	ASSVGPSGGAIETQY
-	TRBV6-6	ASSYSNSPDTQY
-	TRBV19	ASSMGQGYPTNEKLF
-	TRBV29-1	SVLQGAKNIQY
-	TRBV14	ASSLTDNSPLH
-	TRBV29-1	SVEPPGQVSYGYT
-	TRBV29-1	SVERGAWGYT
once	TRBV7-8	ASSLLSLSNQPQH
-	TRBV19	ASSVGTVTEAF
once	TRBV15	ATSREWGTMNTEAF
-	TRBV19	ASRERGEAF
-	TRBV5-1	ASSPGMDEKLF
-	TRBV11-2	ASSLSSGVETEAF
-	TRBV7-2	ASSFVAGGSTDTQY
few	TRBV5-1	ASSFGQWGVRNTEAF
-	TRBV7-3	ASSSHPGTEAF
-	TRBV21-1	ASSKGQRGNGYT
-	TRBV4-1	ASSPRRELSNQPQH
-	TRBV5-4	ASSLASNEQF